This T cell receptor (beta chain) came from a study of blood T cells in healthy people across ages. Whole-study findings and limits: Compared with aged donors, long-lived donors showed fewer expanded clones, suggesting selection.

The authors ran a second PCR of roughly 7 to 11 cycles using a sample-barcoded 5' primer and a J-beta primer mix. TCRdb independently ran MiXCR on the 5' RACE reads; one entry per CDR3 protein. Altogether some 1 million distinct CDR3 sequences are present, more than 35% being singletons, with the ten largest covering 15% to 20%. Germline V gene sequence: CDR1 SQVTM, CDR2 ANQGSEA. Germline trimming cut 8 bases from V and 4 bases from J; bases unmatched to any gene: 6. The CDR3 sequence is 13 residues long. This clonotype was seen only a few times. Its antigen is not known. The sequenced material came from blood. The TCR sequence derives from an older woman in good health. The J gene is TRBJ2-1, the V gene TRBV29-1; 9 positions match TRBD1. CDR3 residues: CSTGQGTYNEQFF. The DNA of the CDR3 is TGCAGCACCGGACAGGGGACATACAATGAGCAGTTCTTC.